Shown below are 29 T cell receptor beta chains from a single sample sequenced in a study of blood T cell repertoires in COVID-19. Measured with immunoSEQ multiplex PCR; TCRdb has only the in-frame clones, and not every one. The table shows around 140,000 clones, with around 82% occurring only once. The sample was peripheral blood. Source of these receptors: a man in his sixties with acute or convalescent COVID-19.

The chain combines TRBV24-1 with TRBJ1-2; D ambiguous. This CDR3 spans 14 amino acids. Germline assignment: CDR1 KGHDR and CDR2 SFDVKD. Deletions cut 4 bases from V and 8 bases from J, with 16 bases between. CDR3 sequence reads: CATSEPPRGEGYTF. CDR3 bases: TGTGCCACCAGTGAACCCCCCCGGGGTGAGGGCTACACCTTC.

This clone came up once. V and J are TRBV19 and TRBJ2-7, with a possible D match to TRBD2 (6 bases). V was cut by 1 base and J by 3 bases, with 13 bases left in between. Germline V CDR1 and CDR2: LNHDA, SQIVND (reference sequence). CDR3 size: 15 residues. CDR3: CASSIVGGLGYEQYF. In nucleotides, the CDR3 is TGTGCCAGTAGTATAGTTGGGGGACTGGGCTACGAGCAGTACTTC.

The chain uses TRBV14 and TRBJ2-3, with a possible D match to TRBD2 (6 bases). Germline lookup yields CDR1 SGHDN and CDR2 FVKESK. Trimming removed 3 bases at V and 3 bases at J, with 13 bases between. There are 15 residues in the CDR3. CDR3 bases: TGTGCCAGCAGCCAGGGACTTAGGGTTACAGATACGCAGTATTTT. This sequence encodes CASSQGLRVTDTQYF.

This clone was counted a single time. The chain is built from TRBV18 and TRBJ2-2; TRBD2 is a possible D gene (6 bases). The CDR3 consists of 15 residues. Germline loops: CDR1 KGHSH, CDR2 LQKENI. With 3 bases removed from V and 4 bases from J, the gap between germline ends came to 12 bases. CDR3 DNA: TGTGCCAGCTCACCGGAGGCGGGATTCACCGGGGAGCTGTTTTTT. Protein sequence: CASSPEAGFTGELFF.

Regarding this clone: Other DNA variants within this sample encode the same CDR3. The V call is TRBV29-1, the J call TRBJ2-2; 7 bases agree with TRBD1. The germline CDR1 and CDR2 sequences are SQVTM and ANQGSEA. The CDR3 totals 12 residues. V shed 4 bases, J shed 5 bases, and the junction held 1 base outside the gene matches. CDR3 in DNA: TGCAGCGTTGTACAGGGGACCGGGGAGCTGTTTTTT. Protein: CSVVQGTGELFF.

The rearrangement uses TRBV5-3 and TRBJ1-2; 8 bases agree with TRBD1. TRBV5-3 is flagged as an ORF with uncertain function. The CDR3 totals 12 residues. V lost 5 bases and J lost 5; bases outside the gene matches: 2. The chain's CDR3 is CARSRTGYGYTF. CDR3 sequence (DNA): TGTGCCAGAAGTCGGACAGGGTATGGCTACACCTTC.

Remarks on this clone: This specimen includes other DNA sequences encoding the same CDR3. The V and J genes are TRBV5-6 and TRBJ1-3; 7 nucleotides match TRBD1. J was trimmed by 3 bases and V by 4 bases; bases with no gene match: 10. The CDR3 extends over 16 amino acids. Germline CDR1 SGHDT, CDR2 YYEEEE. The CDR3 protein is CASSLPTGFGGNTIYF. The DNA for the CDR3 is TGTGCCAGCAGCCTTCCGACAGGGTTCGGTGGAAACACCATATATTTT.

The chain has TRBV5-6 and TRBJ1-5, with a weak D call TRBD1 (5 bases). The CDR3 is made up of 13 amino acids. Germline V gene data show CDR1 as SGHDT and CDR2 as YYEEEE. With 0 bases removed from V and 7 bases from J, the gap between germline ends came to 8 bases. CDR3 in amino acids: CASSLAGGQPQHF. The DNA of the CDR3 is TGTGCCAGCAGCTTGGCCGGGGGACAGCCCCAGCATTTT.

The chain employs TRBV5-4 and TRBJ1-3; TRBD1 matches at 7 bases. With 2 bases clipped from V and 2 bases from J, the junction kept 4 bases outside the gene matches. The germline gives CDR1 SGHNT, CDR2 YYREEE (reference sequence). The CDR3 is 15 residues long. The CDR3 protein is CASSLQGSTGNTIYF. The CDR3 DNA sequence: TGTGCCAGCAGCTTACAGGGGAGTACTGGAAACACCATATATTTT.

This clone showed up just once. The rearrangement joins TRBV9 to TRBJ2-7, with TRBD1 matching over 8 bases. This CDR3 contains 16 residues. Germline CDR1 SGDLS, CDR2 YYNGEE. V gave up 4 bases and J gave up 2 bases; unmatched junction bases: 11. CDR3 residues: CASSLSDRGYAYEQYF. As DNA, the CDR3 is TGTGCCAGCAGCTTAAGTGACAGGGGATATGCCTACGAGCAGTACTTC.

The chain carries TRBV6-5 and TRBJ1-2; the match to TRBD1 covers 7 bases. Germline CDR1 reads MNHEY; CDR2 reads SVGAGI. The CDR3 consists of 12 residues. Germline trimming cut 6 bases from V and 6 bases from J; bases unmatched to any gene: 4. CDR3 residues: CASSDRVHGYTF. CDR3 in DNA: TGTGCCAGCAGCGACAGGGTCCATGGCTACACCTTC.

The chain joins TRBV24-1 to TRBJ1-2, with 7 bases identical to TRBD1. CDR1 KGHDR and CDR2 SFDVKD come from the germline V gene. The CDR3 length is 13 residues. Unmatched junction bases numbered 4, after V lost 4 bases and J lost 6 bases. The CDR3 loop reads CATSDGTVNGYTF. DNA of the CDR3: TGTGCCACCAGTGACGGGACAGTTAATGGCTACACCTTC.

The chain combines TRBV20-1 with TRBJ1-1; unclear D gene. The germline CDR1 and CDR2 sequences are DFQATT and SNEGSKA (reference sequence). This CDR3 has 12 residues. V was cut by 3 bases and J by 1 base, with 6 bases left in between. CDR3 bases: TGCAGTGCTAGTGCAGGGAACACTGAAGCTTTCTTT. This translates into CSASAGNTEAFF.

CDR3 in amino acids: CASSFSTGSNQPQHF. DNA for the CDR3: TGTGCCAGCAGTTTCTCGACAGGTAGCAATCAGCCCCAGCATTTT. The chain combines TRBV27 with TRBJ1-5, with D maybe TRBD1 (6 bases). The germline V and J ends were trimmed by 3 bases and 0 bases, with 9 bases remaining between them. Germline V gene lookup returns CDR1 MNHEY and CDR2 SMNVEV (reference sequence). The CDR3 is 15 residues long.

The chain joins TRBV19 to TRBJ1-1; TRBD1 aligns across 8 bases. Trimming at V came to 4 bases and at J to 3 bases, leaving 4 bases not matched to a gene. This CDR3 has 14 amino acids. CDR1 is LNHDA, CDR2 SQIVND, per germline (reference sequence). The chain's CDR3 is CASSTTGVYTEAFF. The CDR3 nucleotides read TGTGCCAGTAGTACGACAGGGGTTTACACTGAAGCTTTCTTT. Filled out from reference TRBV19 and TRBJ1-1, the complete variable domain reads DGGITQSPKYLFRKEGQNVTLSCEQNLNHDAMYWYRQDPGQGLRLIYYSQIVNDFQKGDIAEGYSVSREKKESFPLTVTSAQKNPTAFYLCASSTTGVYTEAFFGQGTRLTVV.

V and J are TRBV27 and TRBJ2-2; TRBD1 agrees at 7 bases. Germline trimming cut 2 bases from V and 9 bases from J; bases unmatched to any gene: 24. The CDR3 is 20 residues long. Germline values: CDR1 MNHEY, CDR2 SMNVEV (reference sequence). The CDR3 DNA is TGTGCCAGCAGTTTACAAGGGTATGGGGTTGATTTAGGGGGCCCCTGGGAGCTGTTTTTT. Translated: CASSLQGYGVDLGGPWELFF.

The chain couples TRBV19 to TRBJ2-6; the D gene is possibly TRBD1 (6 bases). Germline lookup yields CDR1 LNHDA and CDR2 SQIVND (reference sequence). This CDR3 region has 18 residues. With 4 bases removed from V and 0 bases from J, the gap between germline ends came to 16 bases. The CDR3: CASSTRQARLSGANVLTF. The CDR3 coding sequence is TGTGCCAGTAGTACCCGACAGGCCCGCCTCTCTGGGGCCAACGTCCTGACTTTC.

This sequence joins TRBV6-1 and TRBJ2-2; perhaps TRBD2 as D (5 bases). Germline lookup yields CDR1 MNHNS and CDR2 SASEGT. V lost 1 base, J lost 0 bases, and 9 bases lay in between. This CDR3 has 16 residues. CDR3 protein: CASSEGLRANTGELFF. The CDR3 DNA is TGTGCCAGCAGTGAAGGGTTGAGGGCGAACACCGGGGAGCTGTTTTTT.

This clone was observed once. The chain is built from TRBV2 and TRBJ2-7; 10 bases agree with TRBD2. CDR1 is SNHLY, CDR2 FYNNEI, per germline. Germline trimming cut 8 bases from V and 6 bases from J; bases unmatched to any gene: 7. The CDR3 totals 13 residues. This chain's CDR3 is CASEREGRVEQYF. The CDR3 DNA reads as TGTGCCAGCGAGCGGGAGGGCCGGGTCGAGCAGTACTTC.

The chain employs TRBV9 and TRBJ1-2; the D gene is possibly TRBD1 (6 bases). There are 13 residues in the CDR3. V was cut by 3 bases and J by 6 bases, with 12 bases left in between. Germline CDR1 SGDLS, CDR2 YYNGEE. The CDR3 DNA follows: TGTGCCAGCAGCGCGCAGGGGACCCATGGCTACACCTTC. Protein product: CASSAQGTHGYTF.

The genes are TRBV5-1 and TRBJ1-2, with no clear D. Germline V gene lookup returns CDR1 SGHRS and CDR2 YFSETQ. This CDR3 has 14 residues. Deletions cut 3 bases from V and 4 bases from J, with 13 bases between. The CDR3 nucleotides read TGCGCCAGCAGCTCGTTGGACGGGATCTATGGCTACACCTTC. Encoded protein: CASSSLDGIYGYTF.

J is TRBJ2-7 and V is TRBV12-3 or TRBV12-4; the D gene is possibly TRBD2 (5 bases). The CDR3 is 13 amino acids. V shed 5 bases and J shed 7 bases, with 15 bases lying between them. CDR3 DNA: TGTGCCAGCAGTCTAGGCGGGTCTAAGGAGCAGTACTTC. Residues: CASSLGGSKEQYF.

V usage is TRBV9 and J usage is TRBJ1-2, with 7 nucleotides matching TRBD1. This CDR3 has 13 amino acids. The V segment lost 2 bases and the J segment 9 bases; nucleotides outside the gene matches: 7. Looked up from germline, CDR1 is SGDLS and CDR2 is YYNGEE. The CDR3: CASSVTGTVSYTF. DNA of the CDR3: TGTGCCAGCAGCGTGACAGGGACGGTCAGCTACACCTTC. The whole variable domain, filled in from reference TRBV9 and TRBJ1-2, reads DSGVTQTPKHLITATGQRVTLRCSPRSGDLSVYWYQQSLDQGLQFLIQYYNGEERAKGNILERFSAQQFPDLHSELNLSSLELGDSALYFCASSVTGTVSYTFGSGTRLTVV.

The V and J genes are TRBV18 and TRBJ2-2; TRBD2 aligns across 10 bases. Trimming cost V 2 bases and J 2 bases; bases outside gene matches: 2. The CDR3 is 16 residues long. Germline V gene sequence: CDR1 KGHSH, CDR2 LQKENI. CDR3 sequence (DNA): TGTGCCAGCTCACCAGTACTAGCGGGAAACACCGGGGAGCTGTTTTTT. Amino acid sequence: CASSPVLAGNTGELFF.

This chain links TRBV2 with TRBJ2-1; D possibly corresponds to TRBD1 (6 bases). The CDR3 contains 15 residues. Germline lookup yields CDR1 SNHLY and CDR2 FYNNEI. With 3 bases removed from V and 1 base from J, the gap between germline ends came to 10 bases. The CDR3 region is CASSDWDNSYNEQFF. Here the CDR3 DNA reads TGTGCCAGCAGTGATTGGGACAATTCCTACAATGAGCAGTTCTTC.

The V call is TRBV10-1, the J call TRBJ2-1, with 16 bases identical to TRBD2. Germline CDR1 is WNHNN and CDR2 is SYGVQD (reference sequence). The CDR3 covers 16 residues. V was clipped by 4 bases and J by 8 bases; unmatched bases: 5. The CDR3, as DNA: TGCGCCAGCAGTGGTGGGACTAGCGGGGGGGCTTATGAGCAGTTCTTC. Translated, it gives CASSGGTSGGAYEQFF.

As regards this clone: A read error may account for a junction end that differs from germline. The V gene is TRBV7-3, the J gene TRBJ1-1; D is possibly TRBD1 (6 bases). From germline, CDR1 is SGHTA and CDR2 FQGTGA. The CDR3 covers 14 residues. CDR3 DNA: TGTGCCAGCAGCCCCTATGGGACATCTCTGAAGGTGGTCTTT. Amino acid sequence: CASSPYGTSLKVVF.

The chain employs TRBV27 and TRBJ1-1; the D is unclear. Trimming removed 6 bases from V and 3 bases from J, with 14 bases in between. The CDR3 is 14 amino acids. Germline V gives CDR1 MNHEY, CDR2 SMNVEV (reference sequence). The CDR3 nucleotides read TGTGCCAGCAGGGGGAGGGTGTGGGACACTGAAGCTTTCTTT. This translates into CASRGRVWDTEAFF.

This chain links TRBV19 with TRBJ2-4, with D tentatively TRBD1 (6 bases). V lost 3 bases to trimming and J lost 3 bases, with 15 bases between them. The CDR3 runs 16 residues. From germline, CDR1 is LNHDA and CDR2 SQIVND (reference sequence). CDR3 coding DNA: TGTGCCAGTAGTATGATGGGGGCCTCAGGCAAAAACATTCAGTACTTC. Its translation is CASSMMGASGKNIQYF.